These 30 T cell receptor beta chains share one sample of origin, sequenced in a study of identical twins' blood T cells. Using its own MiXCR run on the 5' RACE reads, TCRdb lists one record per CDR3 protein. Of 400,000 or so distinct CDR3 sequences listed, 28% are singletons. Material: PBMCs. These receptors were taken from a woman aged 18-49 years in good health.

Details on this clonotype: It may be a read error: a sequence one base away is much more abundant. The rearrangement uses TRBV7-9 and TRBJ1-1, with no clear D. The CDR3 consists of 14 residues. Germline V lookup: CDR1 SEHNR, CDR2 FQNEAQ (reference sequence). The CDR3 nucleotides read TGTACCAGCAGCTTAAAGTGGGCGTACACTGAAGCTTTCTTT. Translated, it gives CTSSLKWAYTEAFF.

This clonotype was counted many times. This rearrangement joins TRBV5-1 to TRBJ1-4; a possible D gene is TRBD1 (6 bases). CDR3 length: 13 amino acids. Between the trimmed V and J ends, which lost 2 bases and 10 bases, there was a span of 12 bases. Germline CDR1 reads SGHRS; CDR2 reads YFSETQ. The CDR3 loop is CASSFQGIGKLFF. The CDR3 nucleotides read TGCGCCAGCAGCTTTCAGGGGATCGGAAAACTGTTTTTT.

This chain links TRBV29-1 with TRBJ1-2, with D tentatively TRBD1 (6 bases). V was cut by 4 bases and J by 2 bases, with 11 bases left in between. CDR3 length: 13 amino acids. The germline V gene has CDR1 SQVTM and CDR2 ANQGSEA. DNA of the CDR3: TGCAGCGTTGGAGGGGGGCGCAACTATGGCTACACCTTC. It yields the protein CSVGGGRNYGYTF.

V gene TRBV3-1 combines with J gene TRBJ1-4; TRBD1 aligns across 8 bases. The V segment lost 4 bases and the J segment 2 bases; nucleotides outside the gene matches: 9. Germline V lookup: CDR1 LGHDT, CDR2 YNNKEL (reference sequence). The CDR3 is 17 amino acids. The DNA for the CDR3 is TGTGCCAGCAGCCCGTCGACAGGGGAGATGACTAATGAAAAACTGTTTTTT. Amino acids: CASSPSTGEMTNEKLFF.

Details on this clonotype: Just one base apart from a much larger clone, this may be a read error. The chain links TRBV3-1 to TRBJ1-1; D remains unclear. This CDR3 comprises 13 residues. V lost 4 bases to trimming and J lost 7 bases, with 13 bases between them. Germline CDR1 is LGHDT and CDR2 is YNNKEL (reference sequence). In nucleotides, the CDR3 is TGTGCCAGCAGCCGACTTGACGGGGATGAAGCTTTCTTT. Translated: CASSRLDGDEAFF.

This clonotype has just one count. The V and J genes are TRBV19 and TRBJ2-2; a weak D match, TRBD1 (6 bases). V shed 10 bases and J shed 12 bases, with 33 bases lying between them. From germline, CDR1 is LNHDA and CDR2 SQIVND (reference sequence). The CDR3 extends over 17 amino acids. The CDR3 bases are TGTGCCATTACGCTCCGGACAGTTGGATTAACACCGGGGAAGCTGTTTTTT. Its protein is CAITLRTVGLTPGKLFF.

This clonotype was picked up many times. This chain connects TRBV29-1 to TRBJ1-3; D call uncertain. With 7 bases removed from V and 0 bases from J, the gap between germline ends came to 4 bases. Germline V gene sequence: CDR1 SQVTM, CDR2 ANQGSEA. This CDR3 comprises 11 residues. The CDR3 spells CSGISGNTIYF. CDR3 nucleotides: TGCAGCGGCATCTCTGGAAACACCATATATTTT.

This clonotype was counted a few times. This rearrangement joins TRBV11-2 to TRBJ1-1, with unresolved D. There are 18 residues in the CDR3. Trimming stripped 2 bases from V and 0 bases from J, with 19 bases between. CDR1 and CDR2 from the germline V gene are SGHAT and FQNNGV. CDR3 DNA: TGTGCCAGCAGCTTATACCCTAGACCGAAGGATATGAACACTGAAGCTTTCTTT. Its protein product is CASSLYPRPKDMNTEAFF.

This sequence joins TRBV15 and TRBJ2-5, with no clear D. There are 12 residues in the CDR3. Trimming removed 4 bases at V and 2 bases at J, with 5 bases between. Germline V lookup: CDR1 LNHNV, CDR2 YYDKDF (reference sequence). The CDR3 protein is CATSNWQETQYF. DNA for the CDR3: TGTGCCACCAGCAACTGGCAAGAGACCCAGTACTTC.

This clonotype was picked up a small number of times. The V and J genes are TRBV20-1 and TRBJ1-2; D is possibly TRBD1 (5 bases). Trimming left V 2 bases short and J 10 bases short, with 17 bases between. The CDR3 contains 13 residues. Germline V gene data show CDR1 as DFQATT and CDR2 as SNEGSKA (reference sequence). Here the CDR3 reads CSARTPGLSLYTF. CDR3 in DNA: TGCAGTGCTAGAACCCCGGGACTCAGCCTCTACACCTTC.

In regard to this clonotype: Here the CDR3 omits its conserved ending phenylalanine or tryptophan, so a read error is the likely source. V is TRBV20-1 and J is TRBJ1-2, with TRBD1 matching 9 bases. CDR3 length: 13 amino acids. From germline, CDR1 is DFQATT and CDR2 SNEGSKA (reference sequence). Germline trimming cut 5 bases from V and 4 bases from J; bases unmatched to any gene: 5. CDR3 region: CSAPGTGTYGYTL. CDR3 nucleotides: TGCAGTGCTCCTGGGACAGGGACCTATGGCTACACCCTC.

This chain links TRBV25-1 with TRBJ1-3; D uncertain. The V end lost 2 bases, the J end lost 4 bases, and 6 bases lay between the germline ends. The germline V gene encodes CDR1 MGHDK and CDR2 SYGVNS. This CDR3 has 13 residues. This CDR3 reads CASSEGPGNTIYF. In DNA form, the CDR3 reads TGTGCCAGCAGTGAAGGTCCCGGAAACACCATATATTTT. The complete variable domain, with remaining parts taken from reference TRBV25-1 and TRBJ1-3, reads EADIYQTPRYLVIGTGKKITLECSQTMGHDKMYWYQQDPGMELHLIHYSYGVNSTEKGDLSSESTVSRIRTEHFPLTLESARPSHTSQYLCASSEGPGNTIYFGEGSWLTVV.

This clonotype was seen many times. The gene calls are TRBV6-4 and TRBJ2-1; 12 bases map to TRBD2. The CDR3 has 16 amino acids. Germline values: CDR1 MRHNA, CDR2 SNTAGT. V lost 3 bases to trimming and J lost 8 bases; unmatched junction nucleotides: 8. CDR3 in amino acids: CASSESASGGADEQFF. In DNA form, the CDR3 reads TGTGCCAGCAGTGAATCGGCTAGCGGGGGGGCGGATGAGCAGTTCTTC.

Concerning this clonotype itself: A much bigger clone sits one base away, suggesting this may be a read error. V is TRBV12-3 or TRBV12-4 and J is TRBJ2-2; D tentatively reads TRBD1 or TRBD2 (5 bases each). This CDR3 contains 15 residues. The CDR3 DNA sequence: TGTGCCAGCAGTTTTTCAGGGATGGGCGCCGGGGAGCTGCTTTTT. The encoded protein is CASSFSGMGAGELLF.

This clonotype appeared a few times. CDR3 DNA: TGCAGCGTTGTCATGGGGGCGGCTGAGCAGTTCTTC. This sequence encodes CSVVMGAAEQFF. The V gene is TRBV29-1, the J gene TRBJ2-1, with D perhaps matching TRBD1 (6 bases). Per germline, CDR1 SQVTM and CDR2 ANQGSEA. The CDR3 runs to 12 residues. Trimming removed 4 bases from V and 9 bases from J, with 13 bases in between.

CDR3 protein: CSARDLAGAVISPQHF. Here the CDR3 DNA reads TGCAGTGCTAGAGATCTTGCAGGGGCGGTAATCAGCCCCCAGCATTTT. This sequence joins TRBV20-1 and TRBJ1-5; TRBD1 might be the D (6 bases). Germline V gene lookup returns CDR1 DFQATT and CDR2 SNEGSKA (reference sequence). Trimming removed 0 bases at V and 10 bases at J, with 22 bases between. The CDR3 is made up of 16 amino acids.

The chain couples TRBV7-3 to TRBJ1-1; D is unclear. The CDR3 is made up of 13 amino acids. The V gene's germline CDR1 is SGHTA and CDR2 FQGTGA. V was trimmed by 5 bases and J by 4 bases, leaving 11 bases between them. The CDR3 sequence: CASSQMGSTEAFF. The CDR3 region has the DNA TGTGCCAGCAGCCAGATGGGGTCCACTGAAGCTTTCTTT. Together with reference TRBV7-3 and TRBJ1-1, the CDR3 gives the full variable domain: GAGVSQTPSNKVTEKGKYVELRCDPISGHTALYWYRQSLGQGPEFLIYFQGTGAADDSGLPNDRFFAVRPEGSVSTLKIQRTERGDSAVYLCASSQMGSTEAFFGQGTRLTVV.

The chain employs TRBV11-2 and TRBJ1-1; a weak D match, TRBD1 (6 bases). CDR3 length: 16 amino acids. V was trimmed by 5 bases and J by 1 base, leaving 17 bases between them. Per the germline V gene, CDR1 is SGHAT and CDR2 is FQNNGV. CDR3: CASSRAGGRGNTEAFF. Written as DNA, the CDR3 is TGTGCCAGCAGCCGCGCGGGGGGCCGGGGGAACACTGAAGCTTTCTTT.

This clonotype appeared a single time. This chain joins TRBV20-1 and TRBJ2-5, with 11 bases identical to TRBD2. The CDR3 covers 19 residues. J gave up 6 bases and V 0 bases, and 18 bases lay outside the gene matches. In germline, CDR1 is DFQATT, CDR2 SNEGSKA (reference sequence). CDR3 bases: TGCAGTGCTAGAGAAAGGCGGGATCTAGCGGGAGGAAGGAGTAAGACCCAGTACTTC. Encoded protein: CSARERRDLAGGRSKTQYF.

The chain carries TRBV4-3 and TRBJ1-5; D gene uncertain. The V gene's germline CDR1 is LGHNA and CDR2 YSLEER. V lost 3 bases and J lost 5, with 8 bases in between. The length of the CDR3 is 13 residues. The CDR3 protein is CASSQSTHQPQHF. The DNA of the CDR3 is TGCGCCAGCAGCCAGTCCACCCATCAGCCCCAGCATTTT.

The rearrangement joins TRBV20-1 to TRBJ2-7; 11 positions agree with TRBD2. The V gene's germline CDR1 is DFQATT and CDR2 SNEGSKA (reference sequence). After removal of 2 bases from V and 4 bases from J, the junction contained 4 bases not matched to a gene. The CDR3 sequence is 14 residues long. The CDR3 is CSARLAGGRYEQYF. The CDR3 DNA reads TGCAGTGCTAGACTAGCGGGAGGCCGTTACGAGCAGTACTTC.

This clonotype occurred a few times. The rearrangement joins TRBV7-8 to TRBJ1-5; D is unclear. Trimming removed 5 bases from V and 6 bases from J, with 8 bases in between. The CDR3 length is 12 residues. Per the germline V gene, CDR1 is SGHVS and CDR2 is FQNEAQ. This chain's CDR3 is CASSGRFQPQHF. CDR3 nucleotide sequence: TGTGCCAGCAGCGGTAGATTTCAGCCCCAGCATTTT.

Of note for this clonotype: This is likely a read error, given that the CDR3 carries no conserved phenylalanine or tryptophan at its end. Because the CDR3's place on the DNA is in doubt, the DNA is left out and the CDR3 is given as listed by TCRdb. The V gene is TRBV12-3 or TRBV12-4, the J gene TRBJ1-2. Ends included, the CDR3 has 14 residues. CDR3 amino acids: CASSFRRLGYGCTL.

This sequence joins TRBV29-1 and TRBJ1-1, with D unclear. V was clipped by 6 bases and J by 4 bases, with 9 bases between them. CDR1 SQVTM and CDR2 ANQGSEA come from the germline V gene. The CDR3 contains 11 residues. The CDR3 loop reads CSVGWVTEAFF. The CDR3 bases are TGCAGCGTGGGGTGGGTCACTGAAGCTTTCTTT.

Details on this clonotype: A read error may produce the germline difference seen at one junction end. The chain couples TRBV29-1 to TRBJ1-1; D call uncertain. Germline CDR1 SQVTM, CDR2 ANQGSEA. This CDR3 is built from 11 residues. The CDR3 coding sequence is TGCATCGTTCCCAACCCCGTTGAAGCTTTCTTT. As protein: CIVPNPVEAFF.

This clonotype was observed many times. The chain's CDR3 is CASSDSAGAGDTQYF. Written as DNA, the CDR3 is TGTGCCAGCAGTGACTCAGCGGGAGCGGGAGATACGCAGTATTTT. V is TRBV6-4 and J is TRBJ2-3, with 8 bases fitting TRBD2. Germline CDR1 and CDR2: MRHNA and SNTAGT. This CDR3 has 15 amino acids. The V segment lost 0 bases and the J segment 5 bases; nucleotides outside the gene matches: 4.

The genes are TRBV6-2 or TRBV6-3 and TRBJ1-5; tentative D call: TRBD1 (6 bases). The J call could be wrong; TRBJ2-3 is a better fit for the DNA end. CDR1 and CDR2 from the germline V gene are MNHEY and SVGEGT. This CDR3 comprises 15 residues. The CDR3 region is CASTLQGISNQPQYF. The CDR3 DNA reads TGTGCCAGCACTTTACAGGGTATAAGCAATCAGCCCCAGTATTTT.

The chain combines TRBV6-1 with TRBJ2-1; D is undetermined. The CDR3 has 13 amino acids. CDR1 is MNHNS, CDR2 SASEGT, per germline. Deletions cut 2 bases from V and 8 bases from J, with 10 bases between. DNA of the CDR3: TGTGCCAGCAGTGAAACTTCGACCTATGAGCAGTTCTTC. Protein: CASSETSTYEQFF.

This clonotype was counted a few times. CDR3 sequence (DNA): TGTGCCATCACCCCGGGTCTGGGATACAATGAGCAGTTCTTC. Residues: CAITPGLGYNEQFF. The gene calls are TRBV10-3 and TRBJ2-1; D unresolved. Trimming took 7 bases from V and 4 from J, leaving 14 bases between them. The CDR3 contains 14 residues. CDR1 ENHRY and CDR2 SYGVKD come from the germline V gene.

This clonotype was seen a few times. The genes are TRBV7-2 and TRBJ2-1; possibly TRBD2 for D (5 bases). The CDR3 loop spans 14 amino acids. V lost 6 bases to trimming and J lost 9 bases, with 18 bases between them. Germline V lookup: CDR1 SGHTA, CDR2 FQGNSA. The CDR3 nucleotides read TGTGCCAGCAGTAAGGACTTAGCCTCTCCTGAGCAGTTCTTC. Amino acid sequence: CASSKDLASPEQFF.